These T cell receptor beta chains were read from a single sample in a study of blood T cell repertoires in COVID-19. Assay used: immunoSEQ multiplex PCR; TCRdb lists only in-frame clones, some missing. The sample shows some 260,000 clones, 88% of them seen only once. Specimen: peripheral blood. All receptors come from a woman aged 40 to 50 who had recovered from COVID-19. The CDR3 runs from the conserved cysteine through the conserved F or W. The order of the fields is clone size, J gene, D gene, V gene, CDR3 protein, CDR3 DNA. The D gene is left open where the match is weak. Expanded clones are given a class, and other clones once, few, many or no size at all.

>-|TRBJ1-5|-|TRBV11-2
CASSPRRNQPQHF
TGTGCCAGCAGCCCCCGTCGCAATCAGCCCCAGCATTTT
>-|TRBJ1-3|-|TRBV19
CASKGERGLDTIYF
TGTGCCAGTAAGGGGGAGCGGGGGCTGGACACCATATATTTT
>-|TRBJ1-2|-|TRBV19
CASSIVGGVYGYTF
TGTGCCAGTAGTATAGTTGGAGGGGTCTATGGCTACACCTTC
>-|TRBJ1-1|-|TRBV19
CASNGANTEAFF
TGTGCCTCAAATGGGGCAAACACTGAAGCTTTCTTT
>-|TRBJ1-4|TRBD1|TRBV9
CASSTQTGADEKLFF
TGTGCCAGCAGCACCCAGACAGGGGCGGATGAAAAACTGTTTTTT
>-|TRBJ2-7|-|TRBV14
CASTSTGRIHEQYF
TGTGCCAGCACCTCAACTGGGAGGATCCACGAGCAGTACTTC
>-|TRBJ2-3|-|TRBV25-1
CASSQGVSGDTQYF
TGTGCCAGCAGTCAAGGGGTTAGCGGAGATACGCAGTATTTT
>-|TRBJ1-2|-|TRBV29-1
CSAAAGGEIYGYTF
TGCAGCGCAGCGGCGGGGGGGGAAATCTATGGCTACACCTTC
>once|TRBJ2-3|TRBD2|TRBV6-5
CAAGGGTDTQYF
TGTGCCGCCGGCGGGGGGACAGATACGCAGTATTTT
>-|TRBJ1-3|TRBD1|TRBV7-2
CASRARQGAGDTIYF
TGTGCCAGCAGGGCGAGACAGGGGGCGGGGGACACCATATATTTT
>-|TRBJ1-4|-|TRBV19
CASRGAASATNEKLFF
TGTGCCAGTAGGGGGGCGGCCTCGGCAACTAATGAAAAACTGTTTTTT
>once|TRBJ2-1|-|TRBV7-2
CASSLLGGGSVYNEQFF
TGTGCCAGCAGCTTATTGGGGGGCGGGAGCGTTTACAATGAGCAGTTCTTC
>-|TRBJ2-1|TRBD2|TRBV19
CASTIRAGGPGEQFF
TGTGCCAGTACCATCCGGGCGGGGGGGCCAGGTGAGCAGTTCTTC
>-|TRBJ1-6|TRBD1|TRBV14
CASSQRGPNNSPLHF
TGTGCCAGCAGCCAAAGGGGGCCGAATAATTCACCCCTCCACTTT
>few|TRBJ1-5|TRBD1|TRBV30
CAWGQGAQPQHF
TGTGCCTGGGGACAGGGCGCGCAGCCCCAGCATTTT
>-|TRBJ2-6|-|TRBV27
CASRPRGSGANVLTF
TGTGCCAGCAGACCAAGGGGCTCTGGGGCCAACGTCCTGACTTTC
>-|TRBJ1-2|-|TRBV9
CASSVGSEGNYGYTF
TGTGCCAGCAGCGTAGGGTCAGAGGGCAACTATGGCTACACCTTC
>-|TRBJ2-7|TRBD2|TRBV6-5
CASSYGTSGPTYEQYF
TGTGCCAGCAGTTACGGTACTAGCGGGCCGACCTACGAGCAGTACTTC
>-|TRBJ2-7|-|TRBV11-2
CASSFSGSPYEQYF
TGTGCCAGCAGCTTTTCGGGAAGTCCCTACGAGCAGTACTTC
>-|TRBJ1-1|-|TRBV19
CASSFTSGSDTEAFF
TGTGCCAGTAGTTTCACCAGCGGGTCGGACACTGAAGCTTTCTTT
>-|TRBJ1-1|-|TRBV29-1
CSVRGGRGVTEAFF
TGCAGCGTCCGGGGGGGACGGGGGGTCACTGAAGCTTTCTTT
>-|TRBJ2-3|TRBD2|TRBV6-5
CASSYGTSGSADTQYF
TGTGCCAGCAGTTACGGGACTAGCGGGAGTGCAGATACGCAGTATTTT
>-|TRBJ1-2|-|TRBV21-1
CASSKDREGGPYTF
TGTGCCAGCAGCAAAGACAGGGAGGGGGGACCGTACACCTTC
>once|TRBJ1-1|-|TRBV15
CATSSKRGTEAFF
TGTGCCACCAGCAGCAAGCGGGGCACTGAAGCTTTCTTT
>-|TRBJ1-1|-|TRBV9
CASSAPGGGTEAFF
TGTGCCAGCAGCGCGCCCGGGGGTGGCACTGAAGCTTTCTTT
>-|TRBJ2-2|-|TRBV28
CASRLVAGELFF
TGTGCCAGCAGGCTAGTGGCCGGGGAGCTGTTTTTT
>-|TRBJ2-5|TRBD1|TRBV5-1
CASSKTGAQGFQYF
TGCGCCAGCAGCAAGACAGGGGCCCAAGGGTTCCAGTACTTC
>-|TRBJ2-3|-|TRBV5-8
CASSPRVAATDTQYF
TGTGCCAGCAGCCCCCGGGTTGCGGCCACAGATACGCAGTATTTT
>-|TRBJ1-2|-|TRBV27
CASSYSPIAGYTF
TGTGCCAGCAGTTACAGCCCCATTGCTGGCTACACCTTC
>-|TRBJ1-1|-|TRBV5-8
CASSLGTVGTEAFF
TGTGCCAGCAGCTTGGGGACAGTGGGCACTGAAGCTTTCTTT
>once|TRBJ2-3|TRBD1|TRBV30
CAWSVGSTGGPTDTQYF
TGTGCCTGGAGTGTAGGGTCGACAGGGGGCCCGACAGATACGCAGTATTTT
>-|TRBJ2-1|TRBD2|TRBV3-1/TRBV3-2
CASSQAGVVYNEQFF
TGTGCCAGCAGCCAGGCGGGAGTAGTCTACAATGAGCAGTTCTTC
>-|TRBJ1-1|TRBD1|TRBV14
CASSQRTGADTEAFF
TGTGCCAGCAGCCAAAGGACAGGGGCGGACACTGAAGCTTTCTTT
>few|TRBJ1-1|-|TRBV2
CASNQGREGEAFF
TGTGCCAGCAACCAAGGGAGGGAGGGTGAAGCTTTCTTT
>once|TRBJ2-3|-|TRBV7-2
CASSLDHGGDTQYF
TGTGCCAGCAGCCTGGATCACGGAGGGGATACGCAGTATTTT
>-|TRBJ2-7|TRBD2|TRBV6-2/TRBV6-3
CASSYSAGLAVSREQYF
TGTGCCAGCAGTTACTCGGCAGGACTAGCGGTTTCTCGTGAGCAGTACTTC
>-|TRBJ1-1|-|TRBV6-2/TRBV6-3
CASSYMAYTEAFF
TGTGCCAGCAGTTACATGGCTTACACTGAAGCTTTCTTT
>-|TRBJ1-6|TRBD1|TRBV5-6
CASITTGGNSPLHF
TGTGCCAGCATCACGACAGGGGGGAATTCACCCCTCCACTTT
>-|TRBJ1-3|-|TRBV5-4
CASSPGQRGNTIYF
TGTGCCAGCAGCCCCGGACAGAGAGGAAACACCATATATTTT
>-|TRBJ2-1|-|TRBV5-1
CASSFIGGGGSYNEQFF
TGCGCCAGCAGCTTCATTGGGGGAGGGGGCTCCTACAATGAGCAGTTCTTC
>-|TRBJ1-4|-|TRBV4-1
CASTGSTDVGKLFF
TGCGCCAGCACCGGGTCCACGGATGTGGGAAAACTGTTTTTT
>-|TRBJ2-5|TRBD2|TRBV5-1
CASSLEGRGETQYF
TGCGCCAGCAGCTTGGAGGGGCGGGGGGAGACCCAGTACTTC
>-|TRBJ2-6|-|TRBV18
CASSPTSSGANVLTF
TGTGCCAGCTCACCAACCAGCTCTGGGGCCAACGTCCTGACTTTC
>-|TRBJ2-7|-|TRBV5-8
CASSPPDSFSYEQYF
TGTGCCAGCAGCCCCCCGGACAGTTTCTCCTACGAGCAGTACTTC
>-|TRBJ2-1|-|TRBV3-1/TRBV3-2
CASRGGGSYNEQFF
TGTGCCAGCAGGGGGGGAGGCTCCTACAATGAGCAGTTCTTC
>-|TRBJ2-1|-|TRBV7-6
CASSLVGGGGNEQFF
TGTGCCAGCAGCTTAGTAGGGGGAGGGGGTAATGAGCAGTTCTTC
>-|TRBJ2-5|-|TRBV5-1
CASSSLGKAQETQYF
TGCGCCAGCAGCTCCCTCGGGAAGGCCCAAGAGACCCAGTACTTC
>-|TRBJ1-3|-|TRBV5-6
CASSPPGVGGNTIYF
TGTGCCAGCAGCCCCCCGGGGGTGGGAGGAAACACCATATATTTT
>-|TRBJ1-2|-|TRBV6-1
CASSEGLSTYYGYTF
TGTGCCAGCAGTGAAGGTCTAAGCACCTACTATGGCTACACCTTC
>-|TRBJ1-5|-|TRBV7-2
CASTPNGFQPQHF
TGTGCCAGCACCCCCAACGGGTTCCAGCCCCAGCATTTT
>-|TRBJ1-4|TRBD1|TRBV5-8
CASSLGQGATNEKLFF
TGTGCCAGCAGCCTCGGACAGGGTGCAACTAATGAAAAACTGTTTTTT
>-|TRBJ2-1|-|TRBV29-1
CSATVTGSPLGFF
TGCAGCGCCACCGTTACCGGGAGCCCCCTCGGGTTCTTC
>-|TRBJ2-5|-|TRBV30
CAGGRETQYF
TGTGCCGGAGGGAGGGAGACCCAGTACTTC
>-|TRBJ2-3|-|TRBV6-5
CASSSTGSRTDTQYF
TGTGCCAGCAGTTCCACAGGTTCCCGCACAGATACGCAGTATTTT
>-|TRBJ1-1|TRBD1|TRBV19
CASSIVGAGGYTEAFF
TGTGCCAGTAGTATAGTAGGGGCAGGGGGTTACACTGAAGCTTTCTTT
>-|TRBJ1-1|-|TRBV7-9
CASSLPEDSGLGYTEAFF
TGTGCCAGCAGCTTACCAGAGGACAGTGGTTTGGGGTACACTGAAGCTTTCTTT
>once|TRBJ2-3|-|TRBV28
CASSKQGPNTQYF
TGTGCCAGCAGCAAACAGGGTCCCAATACGCAGTATTTT